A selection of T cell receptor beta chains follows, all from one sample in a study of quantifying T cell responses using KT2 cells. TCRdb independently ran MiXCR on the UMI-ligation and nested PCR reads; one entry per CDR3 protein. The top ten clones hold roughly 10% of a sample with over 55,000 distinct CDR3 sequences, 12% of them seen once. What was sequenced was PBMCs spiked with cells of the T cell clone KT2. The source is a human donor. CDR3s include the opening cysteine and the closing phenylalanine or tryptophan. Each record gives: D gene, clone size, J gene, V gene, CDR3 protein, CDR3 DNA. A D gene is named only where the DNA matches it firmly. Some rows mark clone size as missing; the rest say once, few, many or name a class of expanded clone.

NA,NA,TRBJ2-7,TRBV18,CASSPSGRGGLPYEQYF,TGTGCCAGCTCACCTTCTGGGAGGGGGGGCCTCCCCTACGAGCAGTACTTC
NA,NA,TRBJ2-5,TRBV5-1,CASSPTGPGQETQYF,TGCGCCAGCAGCCCGACAGGCCCGGGCCAAGAGACCCAGTACTTC
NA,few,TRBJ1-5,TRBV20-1,CSARQVGGGNQPQHF,TGCAGTGCTAGACAAGTTGGCGGGGGCAATCAGCCCCAGCATTTT
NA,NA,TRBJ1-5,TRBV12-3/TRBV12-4,CASSLVPGPQHF,TGTGCCAGCAGTTTAGTTCCAGGGCCCCAGCATTTT
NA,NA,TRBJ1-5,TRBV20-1,CSARDWLVEPQHF,TGCAGTGCTAGAGATTGGTTGGTAGAGCCCCAGCATTTT
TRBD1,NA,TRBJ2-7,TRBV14,CASSQNRGLYEQYF,TGTGCCAGCAGCCAGAACAGGGGGCTCTACGAGCAGTACTTC
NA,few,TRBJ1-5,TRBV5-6,CASSLRLNSNQPQHF,TGTGCCAGCAGCTTGAGGCTCAATAGCAATCAGCCCCAGCATTTT
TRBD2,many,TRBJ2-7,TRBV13,CASSLTSYTTEKREQYF,TGTGCCAGCAGCTTGACTAGCTATACTACAGAAAAAAGGGAGCAGTACTTC
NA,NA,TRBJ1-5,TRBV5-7,CASSLIPRFWGATQPQHF,TGTGCCAGCAGCTTGATCCCCCGGTTCTGGGGGGCGACCCAGCCCCAGCATTTT
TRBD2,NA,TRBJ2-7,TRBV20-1,CSARGTSVTYEQYF,TGCAGTGCCAGAGGGACTAGCGTTACCTACGAGCAGTACTTC
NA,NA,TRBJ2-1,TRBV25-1,CASSPKQGGYSEQFF,TGTGCCAGCAGCCCTAAACAGGGAGGGTATAGTGAGCAGTTCTTC
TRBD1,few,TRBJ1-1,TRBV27,CASSFTGGLNTEAFF,TGTGCCAGCAGTTTCACAGGGGGCCTAAATACTGAAGCTTTCTTT
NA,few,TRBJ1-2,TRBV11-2,CASSSTRVYGYTF,TGTGCCAGCAGCTCGACCCGAGTCTATGGCTACACCTTC
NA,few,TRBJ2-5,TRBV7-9,CASSLVRPEETQYF,TGTGCCAGCAGCTTAGTTAGGCCTGAAGAGACCCAGTACTTC
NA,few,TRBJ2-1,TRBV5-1,CASSLESRTYNEQFF,TGCGCCAGCAGCTTGGAGAGCCGGACCTACAATGAGCAGTTCTTC
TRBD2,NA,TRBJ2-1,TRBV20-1,CSARVAGIPSEQFF,TGCAGTGCTAGAGTAGCGGGAATCCCATCCGAGCAGTTCTTC
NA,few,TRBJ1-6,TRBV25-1,CASRQGDSPLHF,TGTGCCAGCAGGCAAGGTGATTCACCCCTCCACTTT
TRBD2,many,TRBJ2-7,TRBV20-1,CSARAPERDYEQYF,TGCAGTGCTAGAGCCCCTGAGCGGGACTACGAGCAGTACTTC
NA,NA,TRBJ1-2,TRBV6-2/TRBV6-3,CASSTPLAEIQNNYGYTF,TGTGCCAGCAGTACCCCCCTCGCGGAGATCCAGAACAACTATGGCTACACCTTC
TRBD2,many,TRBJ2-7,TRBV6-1,CASSEASSGSHEQYF,TGTGCCAGCAGTGAAGCGTCTAGCGGGAGCCACGAGCAGTACTTC
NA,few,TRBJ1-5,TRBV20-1,CSVDRDTAYQPQHF,TGCAGTGTCGATAGGGACACGGCCTATCAGCCCCAGCATTTT
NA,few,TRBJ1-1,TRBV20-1,CSAVHLTAWDTEAFF,TGCAGTGCTGTCCATCTCACTGCTTGGGACACTGAAGCTTTCTTT
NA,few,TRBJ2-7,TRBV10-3,CAIRKTTPYEQYF,TGTGCCATCCGAAAGACTACACCCTACGAGCAGTACTTC
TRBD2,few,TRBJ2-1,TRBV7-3,CASSLTGRGRSGNEQFF,TGTGCCAGCAGCTTAACGGGTCGCGGGAGGTCCGGCAATGAGCAGTTCTTC
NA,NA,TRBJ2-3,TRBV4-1,CASSQDILTRKRTDTQYF,TGCGCCAGCAGCCAAGATATACTGACTAGAAAACGCACAGATACGCAGTATTTT
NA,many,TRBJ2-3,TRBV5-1,CASSLSRDTQYF,TGCGCCAGCAGCCTTAGCAGGGATACGCAGTATTTT
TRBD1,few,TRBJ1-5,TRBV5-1,CASSTTGGRNQPQHF,TGCGCCAGCAGCACCACAGGGGGCAGGAATCAGCCCCAGCATTTT
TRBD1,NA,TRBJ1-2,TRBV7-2,CASSTRQGPTGSYTF,TGTGCCAGCAGCACCCGACAGGGACCCACCGGAAGCTACACCTTC
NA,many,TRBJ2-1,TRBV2,CASSEGSIRYNEQFF,TGTGCCAGCAGTGAAGGAAGCATACGCTACAATGAGCAGTTCTTC
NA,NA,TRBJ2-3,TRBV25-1,CASSDYSADTQYF,TGTGCCAGCAGTGACTACAGTGCAGATACGCAGTATTTT
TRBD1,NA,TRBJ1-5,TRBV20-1,CSATSGGGQPQHF,TGCAGTGCTACCTCAGGGGGCGGTCAGCCCCAGCATTTT
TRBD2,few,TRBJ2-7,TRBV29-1,CSVEGSGGQRYEQYF,TGCAGCGTTGAAGGTAGCGGGGGCCAGCGGTACGAGCAGTACTTC
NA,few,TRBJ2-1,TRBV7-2,CASSRGDTSYNEQFF,TGTGCCAGCAGCCGTGGGGACACTTCCTACAATGAGCAGTTCTTC
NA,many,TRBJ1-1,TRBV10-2,CASRTYGTIEAFF,TGCGCCAGCAGAACCTACGGGACCATTGAAGCTTTCTTT
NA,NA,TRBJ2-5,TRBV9,CASSAGRTQETQYF,TGTGCCAGCAGCGCCGGTCGCACCCAAGAGACCCAGTACTTC
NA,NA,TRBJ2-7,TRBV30,CAWTGAPDSYEQYF,TGTGCCTGGACGGGGGCCCCCGATAGCTACGAGCAGTACTTC
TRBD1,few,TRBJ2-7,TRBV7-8,CASSLGQGDEQYF,TGTGCCAGCAGCTTGGGACAGGGCGACGAGCAGTACTTC
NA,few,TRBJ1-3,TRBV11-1,CASSLGADTGNTIYF,TGTGCCAGCAGCTTAGGAGCCGATACTGGAAACACCATATATTTT
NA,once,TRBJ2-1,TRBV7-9,CASSLSSIGNEQFF,TGTGCCAGCAGCTTAAGTAGCATTGGCAATGAGCAGTTCTTC
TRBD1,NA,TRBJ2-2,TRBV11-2,CASSPDRGWTGELFF,TGTGCCAGCAGCCCGGACAGGGGGTGGACCGGGGAGCTGTTTTTT
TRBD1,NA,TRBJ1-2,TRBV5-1,CASSVGQFYGYTF,TGCGCCAGCAGCGTGGGACAGTTCTATGGCTACACCTTC
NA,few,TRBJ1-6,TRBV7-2,CASSLAEGLFGSPLHF,TGTGCCAGCAGCTTGGCAGAGGGACTGTTCGGTTCACCCCTCCACTTT
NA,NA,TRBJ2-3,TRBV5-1,CASSMWGGSTDTQYF,TGCGCCAGCAGCATGTGGGGCGGTAGCACAGATACGCAGTATTTT
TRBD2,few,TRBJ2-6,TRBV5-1,CASSLMSSGSGANVLTF,TGCGCCAGCAGCTTGATGTCTAGCGGATCTGGGGCCAACGTCCTGACTTTC
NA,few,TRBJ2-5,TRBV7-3,CASSLSPRETQYF,TGTGCCAGCAGCTTATCCCCGCGAGAGACCCAGTACTTC
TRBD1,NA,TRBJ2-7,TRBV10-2,CASSEWTGNYEQYF,TGCGCCAGCAGTGAGTGGACAGGGAACTACGAGCAGTACTTC
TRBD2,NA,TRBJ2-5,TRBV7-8,CASSRGSGAIQETQYF,TGTGCCAGCAGCCGCGGGAGCGGGGCGATCCAAGAGACCCAGTACTTC
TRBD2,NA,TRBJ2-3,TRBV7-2,CASSKVREGRRDTQYF,TGTGCCAGCAGCAAAGTCCGGGAGGGCCGGAGAGATACGCAGTATTTT
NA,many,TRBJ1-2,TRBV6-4,CASSRDALLGGYTF,TGTGCCAGCAGTCGGGACGCCCTTCTGGGAGGCTACACCTTC